Listed below are T cell receptor beta chains from one sample, sequenced in a study of blood T cell repertoires in COVID-19. Profiled with immunoSEQ multiplex PCR; TCRdb holds only in-frame clones, not every one. The table lists 310,000 or so clones, roughly 89% of them singletons, with approximately 9% in the top ten. The specimen was PBMCs or T cells enriched from blood (not recorded which). The receptor source for this set is a woman aged 18-29 years who had recovered from COVID-19. Both conserved end residues are part of each CDR3. The order of the fields is D gene, V gene, clone size, J gene, CDR3 DNA, CDR3 protein. D genes are given only for firm matches. Rows give clone size only sometimes, using once, few, many, or a class for an expanded clone.

>TRBD2|TRBV9|.|TRBJ2-3
TGTGCCAGCAGCGCCGGACTAGCGGGAGGTGAAGATACGCAGTATTTT
CASSAGLAGGEDTQYF
>.|TRBV5-6|.|TRBJ1-2
TGTGCCAGCAGCACCCAGGACAGCTATGGCTACACCTTC
CASSTQDSYGYTF
>TRBD1|TRBV11-2|.|TRBJ1-6
TGTGCCAGCAGGAGCTGGGGACAGGGGAATTCACCCCTCCACTTT
CASRSWGQGNSPLHF
>.|TRBV9|.|TRBJ1-2
TGTGCCAGCAGCGTAGCTCAGGGGCCCTATGGCTACACCTTC
CASSVAQGPYGYTF
>.|TRBV12-1|.|TRBJ1-5
TGTGCCAGCAGCTTTGCAACCGGACAGCAGAGACCATATCAGCCCCAGCATTTT
CASSFATGQQRPYQPQHF
>.|TRBV5-1|.|TRBJ1-6
TGCGCCAGCAGCCTAAAGACAGATTCACCCCTCCACTTT
CASSLKTDSPLHF
>TRBD2|TRBV3-1/TRBV3-2|.|TRBJ2-5
TGTGCCAGCAGCAAGGGACTAGCGGGAGGGGTAGAGACCCAGTACTTC
CASSKGLAGGVETQYF
>.|TRBV6-2/TRBV6-3|.|TRBJ1-5
TGTGCCAGCAGTTCTCTTAGACTTGTCCAGAAGTTTCAGCCCCAGCATTTT
CASSSLRLVQKFQPQHF
>TRBD1|TRBV7-3|.|TRBJ2-1
TGTGCCAGCAGCACTGGACAGGGAATCCACAATGAGCAGTTCTTC
CASSTGQGIHNEQFF
>.|TRBV4-3|.|TRBJ1-3
TGCGCCAGCAGCCCATGGGGGGACGGCAGCTCTGGAAACACCATATATTTT
CASSPWGDGSSGNTIYF
>TRBD1|TRBV10-3|.|TRBJ2-2
TGTGCCATCAAGACAGGGGAGGAGCTGTTTTTT
CAIKTGEELFF
>TRBD1|TRBV4-3|.|TRBJ1-2
TGCGCCAGCAGCCAATTTCAGGGGGAAGATGGCTACACCTTC
CASSQFQGEDGYTF
>TRBD1|TRBV7-3|.|TRBJ2-3
TGTGCCAGCAGCTTAACGGGGACAGGGGTCACAGATACGCAGTATTTT
CASSLTGTGVTDTQYF
>TRBD1|TRBV7-8|once|TRBJ2-5
TGTGCCAGCAGCTTAGCGCCGACAGGGCACGAAGAAGAGACCCAGTACTTC
CASSLAPTGHEEETQYF
>.|TRBV28|.|TRBJ1-4
TGTGCCAGCAGTCGCCTCGGGACAACTAATGAAAAACTGTTTTTT
CASSRLGTTNEKLFF
>.|TRBV7-9|.|TRBJ1-6
TGTGCCAGCAGCCCACTCGGTGATAATTCACCCCTCCACTTT
CASSPLGDNSPLHF
>TRBD2|TRBV7-3|.|TRBJ2-7
TGTGCCAGCAGCTTAGGTAGCGGGAGCCCGTACGAGCAGTACTTC
CASSLGSGSPYEQYF
>.|TRBV19|.|TRBJ2-1
TGTGCCAGTAGTACCGGACTAAGCTCCTACAATGAGCAGTTCTTC
CASSTGLSSYNEQFF
>.|TRBV6-4|.|TRBJ2-5
TGTGCCAGCAGTGATCGAGGGCAGGGGGGAGAGACCCAGTACTTC
CASSDRGQGGETQYF
>.|TRBV28|once|TRBJ1-3
TGTGCCAGCAGTTTGGGGGGAATTGTCTCTGGAAACACCATATATTTT
CASSLGGIVSGNTIYF
>.|TRBV9|once|TRBJ2-7
TGTGCCAGCAGCGTCGAAGACAGCTACTCCTACGAGCAGTACTTC
CASSVEDSYSYEQYF
>TRBD1|TRBV29-1|.|TRBJ2-1
TGCAGCGTTAGGGACAGGGAAGGTGGCAATGAGCAGTTCTTC
CSVRDREGGNEQFF
>.|TRBV19|.|TRBJ2-1
TGTGCCAGCTCTCGGGGGAAGCAGTTCTTC
CASSRGKQFF
>.|TRBV15|.|TRBJ1-6
TGTGCCACCAGCAGGTCAGGGGCCTATAATTCACCCCTCCACTTT
CATSRSGAYNSPLHF
>.|TRBV7-9|.|TRBJ1-2
TGTGCCAGCAGCTTAGAGGACAGTTATAACTATGGCTACACCTTC
CASSLEDSYNYGYTF
>.|TRBV7-2|.|TRBJ1-1
TGTGCCAGCAGCACCCGCGGGGACCACACTGAAGCTTTCTTT
CASSTRGDHTEAFF
>.|TRBV19|.|TRBJ2-5
TGTGCCAGTAGCAGGACAGACCAAGAGACCCAGTACTTC
CASSRTDQETQYF
>.|TRBV20-1|few|TRBJ1-5
TGCAGTGCTGGGAGGCCCCAGCATTTT
CSAGRPQHF
>.|TRBV10-3|few|TRBJ1-5
TGTGCCATCAGTGAGGCCGCGGAGGGTCAGCCCCAGCATTTT
CAISEAAEGQPQHF
>.|TRBV28|.|TRBJ2-2
TGTGCCAGCAGTTTACTACGGGCCGGGGAGCTGTTTTTT
CASSLLRAGELFF
>TRBD2|TRBV5-4|.|TRBJ2-3
TGTGCCAGTGGGACTAGCGGGAGGGCCGGAGATACGCAGTATTTT
CASGTSGRAGDTQYF
>TRBD2|TRBV19|.|TRBJ2-3
TGTGCCAGGAGACTCCTAGCGGGGGTGCCCACAGATACGCAGTATTTT
CARRLLAGVPTDTQYF
>.|TRBV7-3|.|TRBJ1-1
TGTGCCAGCAGCTCCCACGGGCGGGGGAAGTCTGAAGCTTTCTTT
CASSSHGRGKSEAFF
>TRBD1|TRBV6-4|.|TRBJ2-3
TGTGCCAGCAGTGCGAGGGGGCGAGAATCAGATACGCAGTATTTT
CASSARGRESDTQYF
>.|TRBV13|.|TRBJ2-7
TGTGCCAGCATAGCGTCTAGGGGGGGCTACGAGCAGTACTTC
CASIASRGGYEQYF
>TRBD1|TRBV6-5|.|TRBJ2-7
TGTGCCAGCAGTTACGGGACAGGTCGGGCCGAGCAGTACTTC
CASSYGTGRAEQYF
>TRBD2|TRBV18|.|TRBJ2-5
TGTGCCAGCTCACCACCTAGCGGGAATCGTGGCCAAGAGACCCAGTACTTC
CASSPPSGNRGQETQYF
>.|TRBV7-8|.|TRBJ2-5
TGTGCCAGCAGCAACAACGCTCGGGGGTTCGGGGAGACCCAGTACTTC
CASSNNARGFGETQYF
>.|TRBV28|.|TRBJ1-2
TGTGCCAGCAGTCCCCCGCGTGGGCAGGGCGGTCGGGCTGGCTACACCTTC
CASSPPRGQGGRAGYTF